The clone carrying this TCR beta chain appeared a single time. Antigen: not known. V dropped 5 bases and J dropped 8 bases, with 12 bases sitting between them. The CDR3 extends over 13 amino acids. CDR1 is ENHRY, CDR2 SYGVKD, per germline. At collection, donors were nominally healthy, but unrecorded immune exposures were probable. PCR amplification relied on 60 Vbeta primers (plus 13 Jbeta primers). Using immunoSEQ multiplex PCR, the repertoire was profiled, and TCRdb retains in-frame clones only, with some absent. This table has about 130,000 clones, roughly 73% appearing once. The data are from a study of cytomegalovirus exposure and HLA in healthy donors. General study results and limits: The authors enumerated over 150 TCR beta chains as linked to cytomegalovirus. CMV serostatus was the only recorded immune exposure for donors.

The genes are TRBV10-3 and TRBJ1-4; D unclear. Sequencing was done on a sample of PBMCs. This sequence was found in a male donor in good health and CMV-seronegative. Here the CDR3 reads CAISPGELEKLFF. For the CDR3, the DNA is TGTGCCATCAGTCCCGGAGAGTTAGAAAAACTGTTTTTT.